This T cell receptor beta chain was documented in a study of early T cells in non-severe SARS-CoV-2 infection. TCRdb re-called the 5' RACE reads with MiXCR, one entry per CDR3 protein. The table shows roughly 80,000 distinct CDR3 sequences, with approximately 10% occurring only once. CDR1 SGDLS and CDR2 YYNGEE come from the germline V gene. The CDR3 consists of 14 residues. Trimming pared 0 bases from V and 7 bases from J, leaving 13 bases between. This sequence originates from an adult who was a healthcare worker with PCR-confirmed SARS-CoV-2 infection or an uninfected control (not recorded which). The gene calls are TRBV9 and TRBJ1-2, with D maybe TRBD1 (5 bases). The specimen was whole blood, collected at baseline. The CDR3, as DNA: TGTGCCAGCAGCGTAGGTAGGGGAATCTCTGGCTACACCTTC. Its translation is CASSVGRGISGYTF.